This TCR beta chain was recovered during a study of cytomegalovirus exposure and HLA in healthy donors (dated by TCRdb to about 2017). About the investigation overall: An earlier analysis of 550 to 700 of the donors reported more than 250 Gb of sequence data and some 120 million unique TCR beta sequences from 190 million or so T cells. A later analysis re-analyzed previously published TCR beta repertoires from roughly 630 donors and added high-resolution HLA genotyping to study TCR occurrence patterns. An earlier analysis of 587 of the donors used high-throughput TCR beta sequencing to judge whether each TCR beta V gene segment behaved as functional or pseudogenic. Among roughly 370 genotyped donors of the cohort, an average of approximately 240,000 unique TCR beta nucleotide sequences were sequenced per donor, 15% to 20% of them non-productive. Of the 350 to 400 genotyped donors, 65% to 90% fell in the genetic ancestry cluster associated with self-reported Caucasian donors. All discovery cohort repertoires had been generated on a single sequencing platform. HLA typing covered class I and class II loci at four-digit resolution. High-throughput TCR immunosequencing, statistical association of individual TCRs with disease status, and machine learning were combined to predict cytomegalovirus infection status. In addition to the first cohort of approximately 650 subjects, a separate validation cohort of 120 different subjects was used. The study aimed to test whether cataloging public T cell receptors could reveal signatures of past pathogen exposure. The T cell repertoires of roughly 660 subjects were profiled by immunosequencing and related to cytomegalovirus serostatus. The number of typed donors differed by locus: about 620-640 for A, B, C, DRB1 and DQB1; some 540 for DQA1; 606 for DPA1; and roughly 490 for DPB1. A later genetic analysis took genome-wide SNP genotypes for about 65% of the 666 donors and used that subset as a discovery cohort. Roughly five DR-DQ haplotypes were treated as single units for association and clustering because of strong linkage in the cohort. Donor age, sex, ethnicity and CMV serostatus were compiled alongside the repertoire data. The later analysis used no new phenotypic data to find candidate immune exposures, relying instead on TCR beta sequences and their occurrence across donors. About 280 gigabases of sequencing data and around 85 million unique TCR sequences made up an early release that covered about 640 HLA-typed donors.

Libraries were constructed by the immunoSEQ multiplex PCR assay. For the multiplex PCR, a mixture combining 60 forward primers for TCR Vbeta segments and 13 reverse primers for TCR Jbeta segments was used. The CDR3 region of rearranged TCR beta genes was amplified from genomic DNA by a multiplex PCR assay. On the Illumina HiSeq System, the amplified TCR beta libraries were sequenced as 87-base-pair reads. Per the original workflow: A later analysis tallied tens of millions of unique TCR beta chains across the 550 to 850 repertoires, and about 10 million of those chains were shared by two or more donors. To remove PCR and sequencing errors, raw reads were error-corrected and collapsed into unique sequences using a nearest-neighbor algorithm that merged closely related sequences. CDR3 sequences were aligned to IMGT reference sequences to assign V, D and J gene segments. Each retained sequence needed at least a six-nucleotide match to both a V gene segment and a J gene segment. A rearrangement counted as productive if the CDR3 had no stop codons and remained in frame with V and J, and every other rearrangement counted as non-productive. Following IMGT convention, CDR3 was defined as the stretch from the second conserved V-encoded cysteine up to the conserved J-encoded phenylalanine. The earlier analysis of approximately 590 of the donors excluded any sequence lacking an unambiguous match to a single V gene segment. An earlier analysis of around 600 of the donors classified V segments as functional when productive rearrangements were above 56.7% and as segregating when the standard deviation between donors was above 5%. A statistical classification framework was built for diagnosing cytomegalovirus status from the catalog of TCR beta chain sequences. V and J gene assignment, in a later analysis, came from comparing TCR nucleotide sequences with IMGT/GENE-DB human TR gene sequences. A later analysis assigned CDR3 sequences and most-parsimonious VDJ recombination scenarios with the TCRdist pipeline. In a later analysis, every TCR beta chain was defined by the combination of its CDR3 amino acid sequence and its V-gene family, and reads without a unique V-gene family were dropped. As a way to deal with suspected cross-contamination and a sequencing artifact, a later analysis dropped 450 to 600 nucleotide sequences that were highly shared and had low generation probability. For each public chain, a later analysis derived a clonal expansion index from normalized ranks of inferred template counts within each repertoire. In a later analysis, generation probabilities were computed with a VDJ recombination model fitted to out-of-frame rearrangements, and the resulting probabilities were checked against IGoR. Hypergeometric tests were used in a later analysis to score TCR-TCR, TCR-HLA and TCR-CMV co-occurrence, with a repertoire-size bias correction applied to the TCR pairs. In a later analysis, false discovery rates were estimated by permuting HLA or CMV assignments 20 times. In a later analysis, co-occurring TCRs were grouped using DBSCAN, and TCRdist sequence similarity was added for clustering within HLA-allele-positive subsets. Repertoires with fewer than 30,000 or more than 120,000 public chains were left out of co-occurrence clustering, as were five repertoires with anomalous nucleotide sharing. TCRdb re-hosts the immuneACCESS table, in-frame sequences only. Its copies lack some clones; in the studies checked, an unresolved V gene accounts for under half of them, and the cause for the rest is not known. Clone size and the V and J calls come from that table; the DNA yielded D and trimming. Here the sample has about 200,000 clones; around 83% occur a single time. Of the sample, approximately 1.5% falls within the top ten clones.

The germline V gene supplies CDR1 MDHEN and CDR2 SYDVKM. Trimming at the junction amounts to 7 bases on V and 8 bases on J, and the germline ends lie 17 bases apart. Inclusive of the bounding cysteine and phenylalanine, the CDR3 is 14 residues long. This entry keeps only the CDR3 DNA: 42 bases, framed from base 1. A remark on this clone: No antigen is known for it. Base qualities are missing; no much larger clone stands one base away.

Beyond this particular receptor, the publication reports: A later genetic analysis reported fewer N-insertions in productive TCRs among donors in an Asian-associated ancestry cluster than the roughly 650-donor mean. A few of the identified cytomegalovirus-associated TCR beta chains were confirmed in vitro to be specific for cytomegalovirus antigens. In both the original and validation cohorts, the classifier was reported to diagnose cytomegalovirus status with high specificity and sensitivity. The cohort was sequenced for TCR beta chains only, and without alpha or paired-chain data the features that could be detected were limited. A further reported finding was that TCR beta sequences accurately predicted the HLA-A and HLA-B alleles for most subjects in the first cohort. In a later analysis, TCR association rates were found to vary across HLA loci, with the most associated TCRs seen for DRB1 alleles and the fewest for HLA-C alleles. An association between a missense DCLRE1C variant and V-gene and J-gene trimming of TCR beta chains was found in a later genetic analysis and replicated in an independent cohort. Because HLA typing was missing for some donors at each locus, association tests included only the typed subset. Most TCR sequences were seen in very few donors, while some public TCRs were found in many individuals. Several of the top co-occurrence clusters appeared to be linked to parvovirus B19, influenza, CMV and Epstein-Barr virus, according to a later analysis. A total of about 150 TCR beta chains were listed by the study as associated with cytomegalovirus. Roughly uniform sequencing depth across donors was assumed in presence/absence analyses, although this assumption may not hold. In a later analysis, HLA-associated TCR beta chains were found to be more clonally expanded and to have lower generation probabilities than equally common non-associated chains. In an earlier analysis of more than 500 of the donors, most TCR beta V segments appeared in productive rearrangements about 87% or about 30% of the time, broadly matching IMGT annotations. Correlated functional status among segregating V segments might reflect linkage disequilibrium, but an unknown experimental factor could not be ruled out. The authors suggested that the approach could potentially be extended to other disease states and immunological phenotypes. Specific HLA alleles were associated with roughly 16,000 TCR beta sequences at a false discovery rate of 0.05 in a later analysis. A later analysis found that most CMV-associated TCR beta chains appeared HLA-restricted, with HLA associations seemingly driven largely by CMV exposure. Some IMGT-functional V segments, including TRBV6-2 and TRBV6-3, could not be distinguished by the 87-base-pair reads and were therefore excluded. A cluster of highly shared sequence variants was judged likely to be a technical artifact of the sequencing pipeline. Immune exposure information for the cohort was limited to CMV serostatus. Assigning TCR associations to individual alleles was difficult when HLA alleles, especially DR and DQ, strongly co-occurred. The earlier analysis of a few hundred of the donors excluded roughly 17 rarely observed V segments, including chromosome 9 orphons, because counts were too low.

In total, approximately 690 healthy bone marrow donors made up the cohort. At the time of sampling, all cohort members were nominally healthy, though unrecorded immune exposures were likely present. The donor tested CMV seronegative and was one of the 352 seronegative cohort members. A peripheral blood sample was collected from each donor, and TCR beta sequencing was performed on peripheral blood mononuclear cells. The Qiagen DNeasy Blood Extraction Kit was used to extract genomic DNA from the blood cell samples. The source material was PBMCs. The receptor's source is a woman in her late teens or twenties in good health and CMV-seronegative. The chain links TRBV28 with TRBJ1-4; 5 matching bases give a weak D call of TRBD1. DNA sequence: TGTGCCAGCACGGGCATGGGGCAAGGCGAAAAACTGTTTTTT. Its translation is CASTGMGQGEKLFF.